These 26 T cell receptor beta chains share one sample of origin, sequenced in a study of cytotoxic CD8 clonotypes in ibrutinib-treated CLL. Libraries were prepared by immunoSEQ multiplex PCR; TCRdb keeps only in-frame clonotypes and omits some of them. The table has 60,000 to 70,000 clones, less than 75% seen once. Sequences were derived from PBMCs, sampled after 12 months of ibrutinib treatment. The source is a human donor with chronic lymphocytic leukemia.

The chain joins TRBV18 to TRBJ1-1; D might be TRBD1 (6 bases). This CDR3 contains 17 residues. The V gene lost 6 bases and the J gene lost 1 base, with 21 bases spanning the gap. CDR1 and CDR2 (germline): KGHSH, LQKENI. DNA of the CDR3: TGTGCCAGCTCCCCGATAAGGGGGGTGACTCCGAACACTGAAGCTTTCTTT. Protein: CASSPIRGVTPNTEAFF. The whole variable domain, filled in from reference TRBV18 and TRBJ1-1, reads NAGVMQNPRHLVRRRGQEARLRCSPMKGHSHVYWYRQLPEEGLKFMVYLQKENIIDESGMPKERFSAEFPKEGPSILRIQQVVRGDSAAYFCASSPIRGVTPNTEAFFGQGTRLTVV.

For the CDR3, the DNA is TGTGCCAGCAGTCCTACAGGGAGGCAGACCCAGTACTTC. Residues: CASSPTGRQTQYF. This chain links TRBV27 with TRBJ2-5; the D call may be TRBD1 or TRBD2 (6 bases each). This CDR3 has 13 amino acids. Trimming removed 5 bases at V and 6 bases at J, with 13 bases between. The germline CDR1 and CDR2 sequences are MNHEY and SMNVEV (reference sequence).

The rearrangement links TRBV19 to TRBJ1-5, with TRBD1 as a possible D gene (5 bases). From germline, CDR1 is LNHDA and CDR2 SQIVND (reference sequence). V was trimmed by 3 bases and J by 7 bases, leaving 10 bases between them. This CDR3 is 13 amino acids long. The CDR3 region is CASSISGGQPQHF. Written as DNA, the CDR3 is TGTGCCAGTAGTATTAGTGGGGGACAGCCCCAGCATTTT.

The chain links TRBV18 to TRBJ1-1; 8 nucleotides agree with TRBD1. The CDR3 is made up of 13 amino acids. J lost 3 bases, V lost 4 bases, and 1 base had no gene match. Germline CDR1 reads KGHSH; CDR2 reads LQKENI. This CDR3 is CASSQQGDTEAFF. DNA of the CDR3: TGTGCCAGCTCACAACAGGGGGACACTGAAGCTTTCTTT.

The chain uses TRBV27 and TRBJ2-3; D unclear. Germline V CDR1 and CDR2: MNHEY, SMNVEV (reference sequence). The CDR3 contains 13 residues. V was trimmed by 0 bases and J by 9 bases, leaving 10 bases between them. The CDR3 coding sequence is TGTGCCAGCAGTTTATCATCCCACGCGACGCAGTATTTT. Translated, it gives CASSLSSHATQYF.

This chain connects TRBV4-1 to TRBJ1-6; a possible D gene is TRBD1 (5 bases). The CDR3 covers 16 residues. The germline V gene has CDR1 MGHRA and CDR2 YSYEKL. V lost 0 bases and J 8 bases, leaving 14 bases between the germline ends. This CDR3 is CASSQDRGRSHSPLHF. In nucleotides, the CDR3 is TGCGCCAGCAGCCAAGATCGGGGACGTTCCCATTCACCCCTCCACTTT.

This sequence joins TRBV6-1 and TRBJ2-1, with TRBD1 identical over 11 bases. J was trimmed by 3 bases and V by 7 bases; bases with no gene match: 5. Germline loops: CDR1 MNHNS, CDR2 SASEGT. The CDR3 runs 15 residues. The CDR3 bases are TGTGCCAGCACCCCGGACAGGGGGCTCTACAATGAGCAGTTCTTC. Its protein product is CASTPDRGLYNEQFF.

The chain has TRBV15 and TRBJ2-5; the D gene is possibly TRBD1 (6 bases). Trimming removed 0 bases from V and 3 bases from J, with 8 bases in between. This CDR3 has 14 amino acids. CDR1 is LNHNV, CDR2 YYDKDF, per germline (reference sequence). The CDR3 DNA reads as TGTGCCACCAGCAGAGAGAACAGGGAAGAGACCCAGTACTTC. Its translation is CATSRENREETQYF.

This clone was observed a few times. The chain combines TRBV27 with TRBJ2-3; D is perhaps TRBD2 (5 bases). Trimming cost V 5 bases and J 2 bases, with 14 bases left between them. The CDR3 runs to 15 residues. CDR1 and CDR2 from the germline V gene are MNHEY and SMNVEV (reference sequence). Here the CDR3 reads CASSPTGSPTDTQYF. The DNA for the CDR3 is TGTGCCAGCAGTCCCACGGGGAGTCCCACAGATACGCAGTATTTT.

V usage is TRBV27 and J usage is TRBJ2-2; D may be TRBD1 or TRBD2 (6 bases each). Trimming took off 3 bases at V and 3 bases at J, with 14 bases between the two ends. The CDR3 sequence is 16 residues long. Germline V CDR1 and CDR2: MNHEY, SMNVEV (reference sequence). This chain's CDR3 is CASSFNGGRYTGELFF. In DNA, the CDR3 is TGTGCCAGCAGTTTTAATGGGGGGCGATACACCGGGGAGCTGTTTTTT.

The chain is built from TRBV7-2 and TRBJ2-3, with D perhaps TRBD1 (5 bases). The CDR3 runs 16 residues. The germline CDR1 and CDR2 sequences are SGHTA and FQGNSA. Trimming stripped 1 base from V and 5 bases from J, with 16 bases between. CDR3 region: CASSLGWQGWEDTQYF. In DNA, the CDR3 is TGTGCCAGCAGCTTAGGCTGGCAGGGATGGGAAGATACGCAGTATTTT.

Here the CDR3 DNA reads TGTGCCAGCAGCTTCGCGAAAGGCGGGGGGCGGGGCACAGATACGCAGTATTTT. It is translated as CASSFAKGGGRGTDTQYF. This chain joins TRBV11-2 and TRBJ2-3, with 8 bases matching TRBD2. The length of the CDR3 is 18 residues. CDR1 SGHAT and CDR2 FQNNGV come from the germline V gene. Trimming took 3 bases from V and 1 from J; bases not matched to a gene: 12.

The rearrangement links TRBV6-5 to TRBJ1-2; 9 nucleotides line up with TRBD1. The CDR3 loop spans 16 amino acids. CDR1 MNHEY and CDR2 SVGAGI come from the germline V gene. After removal of 0 bases from V and 4 bases from J, the junction contained 6 bases not matched to a gene. The CDR3 loop is CASSYSKGTGLYGYTF. The CDR3 DNA reads TGTGCCAGCAGTTACTCGAAGGGGACAGGGCTCTATGGCTACACCTTC.

This rearrangement joins TRBV7-9 to TRBJ2-7, with D possibly matching TRBD1 (6 bases). Germline assignment: CDR1 SEHNR and CDR2 FQNEAQ (reference sequence). V was trimmed by 8 bases and J by 7 bases, leaving 15 bases between them. The CDR3 contains 12 residues. CDR3 DNA: TGTGCCAGCGGGTCGACAGGCCGAGAGCAGTACTTC. This codes for CASGSTGREQYF. Complete variable domain (other parts from reference TRBV7-9 and TRBJ2-7): DTGVSQNPRHKITKRGQNVTFRCDPISEHNRLYWYRQTLGQGPEFLTYFQNEAQLEKSRLLSDRFSAERPKGSFSTLEIQRTEQGDSAMYLCASGSTGREQYFGPGTRLTVT.

This chain links TRBV2 with TRBJ2-7; D possibly uses TRBD1 or TRBD2 (5 bases each). V was shortened by 6 bases and J by 6 bases, with 18 bases between the two germline ends. Germline-derived CDR1 and CDR2 are SNHLY and FYNNEI. This CDR3 comprises 14 residues. The CDR3 protein is CASRNSPGLSEQYF. The CDR3 nucleotides are TGTGCCAGCAGAAATTCCCCGGGGCTCTCCGAGCAGTACTTC.

The chain couples TRBV19 to TRBJ2-6; the D is unclear. The CDR3 has 14 residues. CDR1 LNHDA and CDR2 SQIVND come from the germline V gene (reference sequence). V lost 6 bases to trimming and J lost 0 bases, with 6 bases between them. The CDR3 reads CASRGGSGANVLTF. As DNA, the CDR3 is TGTGCCAGTAGAGGCGGCTCTGGGGCCAACGTCCTGACTTTC.

This chain links TRBV11-2 with TRBJ2-7, with D unresolved. The CDR3 has 12 residues. Trimming pared 8 bases from V and 2 bases from J, leaving 10 bases between. Germline lookup yields CDR1 SGHAT and CDR2 FQNNGV. Here the CDR3 reads CASGKGAYEQYF. The CDR3 coding sequence is TGTGCCAGCGGGAAGGGTGCCTACGAGCAGTACTTC.

The chain carries TRBV13 and TRBJ1-3; the D gene is possibly TRBD1 (6 bases). This CDR3 is built from 16 residues. Germline V lookup: CDR1 PRHDT, CDR2 FYEKMQ (reference sequence). With 3 bases removed from V and 0 bases from J, the gap between germline ends came to 12 bases. The DNA for the CDR3 is TGTGCCAGCAGCTTGACAGGAGGAGACTCTGGAAACACCATATATTTT. Protein: CASSLTGGDSGNTIYF.

The V gene is TRBV6-6, the J gene TRBJ2-5; D gene uncertain. V lost 0 bases and J lost 4, with 15 bases in between. Germline assignment: CDR1 MNHNY and CDR2 SVGAGI (reference sequence). The CDR3 runs 16 residues. The CDR3 loop is CASSYSGRQLPETQYF. In DNA form, the CDR3 reads TGTGCCAGCAGTTACTCGGGTAGGCAACTTCCAGAGACCCAGTACTTC.

The chain links TRBV5-1 to TRBJ2-1, with TRBD1 matching 7 bases. Looked up from germline, CDR1 is SGHRS and CDR2 is YFSETQ. Losses at the gene ends were 4 bases for V and 7 bases for J; bases not matched to a gene: 11. The CDR3 spans 15 residues. The CDR3 sequence is CASSATGTELNEQFF. In nucleotides, the CDR3 is TGCGCCAGCAGCGCAACCGGGACAGAGCTTAATGAGCAGTTCTTC.

This clone was counted between two and nine times. The rearrangement joins TRBV7-6 to TRBJ1-2, with D possibly matching TRBD1 (5 bases). CDR1 is SGHVS, CDR2 FNYEAQ, per germline. This CDR3 is built from 16 residues. V was cut by 1 base and J by 4 bases, with 16 bases left in between. CDR3 nucleotide sequence: TGTGCCAGCAGCTTAGAATGGTCGCCAGGGCCCTATGGCTACACCTTC. Its translation is CASSLEWSPGPYGYTF. Full variable domain (remainder filled in from reference TRBV7-6 and TRBJ1-2): GAGVSQSPRYKVTKRGQDVALRCDPISGHVSLYWYRQALGQGPEFLTYFNYEAQQDKSGLPNDRFSAERPEGSISTLTIQRTEQRDSAMYRCASSLEWSPGPYGYTFGSGTRLTVV.

The rearrangement joins TRBV7-9 to TRBJ2-7; 10 nucleotides agree with TRBD1. Germline CDR1 SEHNR, CDR2 FQNEAQ (reference sequence). The CDR3 covers 14 residues. Trimming took 6 bases from V and 6 from J; bases not matched to a gene: 8. The CDR3 loop is CASRTAGTGVEQYF. The CDR3 region has the DNA TGTGCCAGCAGAACCGCCGGGACAGGGGTCGAGCAGTACTTC. Based on the CDR3 plus reference TRBV7-9 and TRBJ2-7, the full variable domain is DTGVSQNPRHKITKRGQNVTFRCDPISEHNRLYWYRQTLGQGPEFLTYFQNEAQLEKSRLLSDRFSAERPKGSFSTLEIQRTEQGDSAMYLCASRTAGTGVEQYFGPGTRLTVT.

This sequence joins TRBV28 and TRBJ1-2; the D gene is possibly TRBD1 (6 bases). Per germline, CDR1 MDHEN and CDR2 SYDVKM. V was pared by 7 bases and J by 4 bases, with 10 bases between. This CDR3 comprises 12 residues. As DNA, the CDR3 is TGTGCCAGCATGGGGGGCTCCTATGGCTACACCTTC. Translated, it gives CASMGGSYGYTF.

In the case of this clone: Just one base apart from a much larger clone, this may be a read error. The chain is built from TRBV6-1 and TRBJ2-3; D is unresolved. In germline, CDR1 is MNHNS, CDR2 SASEGT. The germline V and J ends were trimmed by 5 bases and 3 bases, with 3 bases remaining between them. The CDR3 loop spans 11 amino acids. The CDR3 protein is CASSRTDTQYF. CDR3 nucleotides: TGTGCCAGCAGTAGGACAGATACGCAGTATTTT.

J is TRBJ2-5 and V is TRBV5-1; perhaps TRBD2 as D (7 bases). Germline assignment: CDR1 SGHRS and CDR2 YFSETQ. The CDR3 covers 15 residues. Trimming stripped 1 base from V and 3 bases from J, with 13 bases between. The CDR3 DNA reads as TGCGCCAGCAGCTTGCGGGGGGCCGTAGAAGAGACCCAGTACTTC. This encodes CASSLRGAVEETQYF. Full variable domain (remainder filled in from reference TRBV5-1 and TRBJ2-5): KAGVTQTPRYLIKTRGQQVTLSCSPISGHRSVSWYQQTPGQGLQFLFEYFSETQRNKGNFPGRFSGRQFSNSRSEMNVSTLELGDSALYLCASSLRGAVEETQYFGPGTRLLVL.

The chain recombines TRBV27 with TRBJ2-1; D not resolved. This CDR3 contains 12 residues. Trimming stripped 10 bases from V and 0 bases from J, with 7 bases between. Germline V CDR1 and CDR2: MNHEY, SMNVEV (reference sequence). The CDR3 reads CATVGSYNEQFF. CDR3 DNA sequence: TGTGCCACCGTTGGCTCCTACAATGAGCAGTTCTTC.